This passage covers 28 T cell receptor beta chains from one sample sequenced in a study of beta chain features in type 1 diabetes. Expressed TCRB transcripts were sequenced because the entire RNA isolate underwent reverse transcription. The protocol was immunoSEQ multiplex PCR, while the TCRdb copy is restricted to in-frame clones and leaves out a portion. The sample comprises around 250,000 clones, 25% to 30% of which are singletons, and 3% to 4% rests with the top ten. Sequencing was done on a sample of central memory CD4+ T cells from blood. These receptor sequences come from a man younger than 45 in good health.

This chain uses TRBV7-2 with TRBJ2-2; D is uncertain. The CDR3 sequence is 15 residues long. Trimming removed 5 bases from V and 4 bases from J, with 14 bases in between. Germline V gene data show CDR1 as SGHTA and CDR2 as FQGNSA. CDR3 bases: TGTGCCAGCAGCCCCCAAAGGGCCGGCACCGGGGAGCTGTTTTTT. Translated: CASSPQRAGTGELFF. Full variable domain (remainder filled in from reference TRBV7-2 and TRBJ2-2): GAGVSQSPSNKVTEKGKDVELRCDPISGHTALYWYRQSLGQGLEFLIYFQGNSAPDKSGLPSDRFSAERTGGSVSTLTIQRTQQEDSAVYLCASSPQRAGTGELFFGEGSRLTVL.

This clone occurred a few times. The V and J genes are TRBV7-9 and TRBJ2-2, with 8 bases that match TRBD1. Trimming took 6 bases from V and 1 from J; bases not matched to a gene: 4. Germline V gene lookup returns CDR1 SEHNR and CDR2 FQNEAQ (reference sequence). This CDR3 is 15 amino acids long. In DNA form, the CDR3 reads TGTGCCAGCAGGACAGGGGCGGGGAACACCGGGGAGCTGTTTTTT. Translated, it gives CASRTGAGNTGELFF.

The sample holds many counts of this clone. The chain links TRBV14 to TRBJ2-3; D might be TRBD2 (7 bases). Between the trimmed V and J ends, which lost 5 bases and 3 bases, there was a span of 15 bases. Germline values: CDR1 SGHDN, CDR2 FVKESK. The CDR3 loop spans 15 amino acids. The CDR3 protein is CASSSDGGPTDTQYF. In DNA form, the CDR3 reads TGTGCCAGCAGCTCCGACGGGGGGCCAACAGATACGCAGTATTTT. Complete variable domain (other parts from reference TRBV14 and TRBJ2-3): EAGVTQFPSHSVIEKGQTVTLRCDPISGHDNLYWYRRVMGKEIKFLLHFVKESKQDESGMPNNRFLAERTGGTYSTLKVQPAELEDSGVYFCASSSDGGPTDTQYFGPGTRLTVL.

This chain joins TRBV29-1 and TRBJ2-5; TRBD1 matches 7 bases. The DNA end lines up better with TRBJ2-7; the J call may be wrong. CDR3 size: 11 residues. Germline V lookup: CDR1 SQVTM, CDR2 ANQGSEA. This CDR3 is CSVKRGHEQYF. The CDR3 nucleotides are TGCAGCGTTAAGAGGGGGCACGAGCAGTACTTC.

This clone was detected ten times or more. The chain is built from TRBV10-3 and TRBJ2-3; tentatively, D is TRBD1 or TRBD2 (5 bases each). V shed 10 bases and J shed 1 base, with 15 bases lying between them. The CDR3 extends over 14 amino acids. Germline CDR1 and CDR2: ENHRY and SYGVKD. CDR3 sequence reads: CASAGSLGTDTQYF. CDR3 DNA sequence: TGTGCCAGCGCAGGGAGCTTAGGCACAGATACGCAGTATTTT.

This clone was recorded a few times. The chain uses TRBV12-5 and TRBJ1-2; the match to TRBD1 covers 7 bases. This CDR3 is built from 14 residues. Trimming at V came to 4 bases and at J to 4 bases, leaving 6 bases not matched to a gene. The germline gives CDR1 LGHNT, CDR2 FRNRAP. The CDR3 region has the DNA TGTGCTAGTGGTTGGGGACAGTATGGCTATGGCTACACCTTC. Its translation is CASGWGQYGYGYTF.

The sample holds a few counts of this clone. J is TRBJ2-1 and V is TRBV7-9; D is unclear. Looked up from germline, CDR1 is SEHNR and CDR2 is FQNEAQ (reference sequence). The V end lost 7 bases, the J end lost 9 bases, and 16 bases lay between the germline ends. There are 13 residues in the CDR3. The CDR3 sequence is CASTDGLRREQFF. For the CDR3, the DNA is TGTGCCAGCACCGACGGGCTAAGGCGTGAGCAGTTCTTC.

This clone has only a few counts. This sequence joins TRBV15 and TRBJ2-3, with 8 nucleotides matching TRBD2. Germline assignment: CDR1 LNHNV and CDR2 YYDKDF (reference sequence). V trimming: 0 bases; J trimming: 6 bases; junction bases outside the gene matches: 5. The CDR3 totals 15 residues. As DNA, the CDR3 is TGTGCCACCAGCAGAGATTTAGCGGGATCGGATACGCAGTATTTT. This encodes CATSRDLAGSDTQYF.

V is TRBV20-1 and J is TRBJ2-3, with 8 bases fitting TRBD2. After removal of 6 bases from V and 9 bases from J, the junction contained 5 bases not matched to a gene. The CDR3 contains 11 residues. Germline values: CDR1 DFQATT, CDR2 SNEGSKA (reference sequence). CDR3 region: CSAVSGKTQYF. DNA for the CDR3: TGCAGTGCCGTTAGCGGGAAGACGCAGTATTTT.

The V call is TRBV11-2, the J call TRBJ2-7; D not certain. V was clipped by 2 bases and J by 3 bases, with 8 bases between them. The V gene's germline CDR1 is SGHAT and CDR2 FQNNGV. This CDR3 region has 13 residues. Written as DNA, the CDR3 is TGTGCCAGCAGCTTACTTCAACGCTACGAGCAGTACTTC. This translates into CASSLLQRYEQYF.

This clone has a handful of counts. V usage is TRBV7-2 and J usage is TRBJ2-3; unclear D gene. CDR3 length equals 14 residues. V was clipped by 0 bases and J by 0 bases, with 4 bases between them. Looked up from germline, CDR1 is SGHTA and CDR2 is FQGNSA. The CDR3 region has the DNA TGTGCCAGCAGCTTAGCCAGAAGCACAGATACGCAGTATTTT. Translation gives CASSLARSTDTQYF.

The chain is built from TRBV5-4 and TRBJ2-3; D is unclear. V was trimmed by 0 bases and J by 1 base, leaving 18 bases between them. The CDR3 consists of 18 residues. Germline assignment: CDR1 SGHNT and CDR2 YYREEE (reference sequence). The CDR3, as DNA: TGTGCCAGCAGCTTGGATTCTACGATGGGCGGACGCACAGATACGCAGTATTTT. Translation gives CASSLDSTMGGRTDTQYF.

V gene TRBV13 combines with J gene TRBJ2-4; 9 nucleotides agree with TRBD1. CDR3 size: 16 residues. Germline V gene lookup returns CDR1 PRHDT and CDR2 FYEKMQ (reference sequence). Trimming took 3 bases from V and 2 from J; bases not matched to a gene: 5. The CDR3 DNA reads TGTGCCAGCAGCTTCCGACAGGGGGGGTCCAAAAACATTCAGTACTTC. The encoded protein is CASSFRQGGSKNIQYF.

The chain recombines TRBV7-2 with TRBJ2-4, with TRBD1 as a possible D gene (6 bases). V lost 1 base, J lost 4 bases, and 8 bases lay in between. The CDR3 sequence is 14 residues long. Per germline, CDR1 SGHTA and CDR2 FQGNSA. The CDR3 protein is CASSLDRAKNIQYF. CDR3 nucleotide sequence: TGTGCCAGCAGCTTAGACAGGGCTAAAAACATTCAGTACTTC.

This clone was counted between two and nine times. This rearrangement joins TRBV7-9 to TRBJ2-1; D possibly corresponds to TRBD1 (6 bases). Per the germline V gene, CDR1 is SEHNR and CDR2 is FQNEAQ (reference sequence). CDR3 size: 12 residues. Trimming removed 4 bases from V and 5 bases from J, with 6 bases in between. In DNA form, the CDR3 reads TGTGCCAGCAGCTGGGACAACAATGAGCAGTTCTTC. Amino acids: CASSWDNNEQFF.

The J gene is TRBJ2-3, the V gene TRBV13; 9 bases agree with TRBD2. Germline values: CDR1 PRHDT, CDR2 FYEKMQ (reference sequence). The CDR3 runs to 14 residues. Trimming cost V 6 bases and J 1 base; bases outside gene matches: 2. The CDR3 coding sequence is TGTGCCAGCAGGCCTAGCGGGGGCACAGATACGCAGTATTTT. It is translated as CASRPSGGTDTQYF.

This clone was picked up many times. V gene TRBV5-4 combines with J gene TRBJ2-1, with 7 bases that match TRBD1. V dropped 3 bases and J dropped 5; count of bases not matched to a gene: 2. The germline gives CDR1 SGHNT, CDR2 YYREEE (reference sequence). This CDR3 spans 13 amino acids. Here the CDR3 reads CASSWDRNNEQFF. CDR3 coding DNA: TGTGCCAGCAGCTGGGACAGAAACAATGAGCAGTTCTTC. Full variable domain (outside the CDR3, taken from reference TRBV5-4 and TRBJ2-1): ETGVTQSPTHLIKTRGQQVTLRCSSQSGHNTVSWYQQALGQGPQFIFQYYREEENGRGNFPPRFSGLQFPNYSSELNVNALELDDSALYLCASSWDRNNEQFFGPGTRLTVL.

J is TRBJ2-3 and V is TRBV27; D is unclear. This CDR3 is 13 amino acids long. Germline-derived CDR1 and CDR2 are MNHEY and SMNVEV (reference sequence). V lost 3 bases to trimming and J lost 1 base, with 5 bases between them. The CDR3 loop reads CASSLKGTDTQYF. In DNA form, the CDR3 reads TGTGCCAGCAGTTTGAAGGGCACAGATACGCAGTATTTT.

This clone has a handful of counts. The chain links TRBV18 to TRBJ2-7; D possibly corresponds to TRBD1 (5 bases). Trimming removed 8 bases from V and 0 bases from J, with 8 bases in between. The CDR3 is 12 amino acids. Germline V gene lookup returns CDR1 KGHSH and CDR2 LQKENI. DNA of the CDR3: TGTGCCAGCGGGGCTAGCTCCTACGAGCAGTACTTC. It is translated as CASGASSYEQYF.

This CDR3 is CSVLTPLGTEAFF. The CDR3 DNA reads as TGCAGCGTGCTGACCCCTTTGGGGACTGAAGCTTTCTTT. This chain uses TRBV29-1 with TRBJ1-1; D unresolved. The germline V and J ends were trimmed by 6 bases and 5 bases, with 16 bases remaining between them. There are 13 residues in the CDR3. CDR1 is SQVTM and CDR2 is ANQGSEA in the germline V gene.

The gene calls are TRBV5-4 and TRBJ1-2; TRBD1 matches at 8 bases. Germline V gene sequence: CDR1 SGHNT, CDR2 YYREEE (reference sequence). V lost 4 bases to trimming and J lost 8 bases; unmatched junction nucleotides: 4. This CDR3 comprises 12 residues. The CDR3: CASSVQGEGYTF. CDR3 sequence (DNA): TGTGCCAGCAGCGTACAGGGGGAAGGCTACACCTTC.

This chain links TRBV7-2 with TRBJ2-1; D is unresolved. Germline V gene data show CDR1 as SGHTA and CDR2 as FQGNSA. The CDR3 contains 11 residues. Trimming took 2 bases from V and 15 from J, leaving 11 bases between them. The CDR3 DNA follows: TGTGCCAGCAGCTTACAGGCACCGCGGTTCTTC. This codes for CASSLQAPRFF.

The J gene is TRBJ1-1, the V gene TRBV29-1, with TRBD1 as a possible D gene (6 bases). The CDR3 has 15 amino acids. V lost 6 bases and J 6 bases, leaving 23 bases between the germline ends. Germline CDR1 SQVTM, CDR2 ANQGSEA. The CDR3, as DNA: TGCAGCGTCTCTCGGGGGACACCGAATAAACCTGAAGCTTTCTTT. It yields the protein CSVSRGTPNKPEAFF.

This clone has a count of ten or more. CDR3: CASSTETQYF. CDR3 DNA sequence: TGTGCCAGCAGCACGGAGACCCAGTACTTC. The chain joins TRBV11-2 to TRBJ2-5; D unclear. Trimming shortened V by 5 bases and J by 5 bases, and 3 bases separated the two germline ends. CDR3 length equals 10 residues. CDR1 SGHAT and CDR2 FQNNGV come from the germline V gene. Supplemented by reference TRBV11-2 and TRBJ2-5, the full variable domain reads EAGVAQSPRYKIIEKRQSVAFWCNPISGHATLYWYQQILGQGPKLLIQFQNNGVVDDSQLPKDRFSAERLKGVDSTLKIQPAKLEDSAVYLCASSTETQYFGPGTRLLVL.

The chain links TRBV29-1 to TRBJ2-2; D is uncertain. The germline V gene has CDR1 SQVTM and CDR2 ANQGSEA. The V gene lost 7 bases and the J gene lost 4 bases, with 7 bases spanning the gap. The CDR3 is 11 amino acids. The CDR3 sequence is CSASSTGELFF. CDR3 DNA: TGCAGCGCCTCCAGCACCGGGGAGCTGTTTTTT.

This clone was detected only a few times. CDR3 region: CASSLTGDSNYGYTF. CDR3 DNA: TGCGCCAGCAGCCTGACAGGAGATTCTAACTATGGCTACACCTTC. The chain links TRBV5-1 to TRBJ1-2; D possibly corresponds to TRBD1 (6 bases). With 4 bases removed from V and 0 bases from J, the gap between germline ends came to 13 bases. CDR1 SGHRS and CDR2 YFSETQ come from the germline V gene. The CDR3 is 15 residues long. Drawing the rest from reference TRBV5-1 and TRBJ1-2, the complete variable domain is KAGVTQTPRYLIKTRGQQVTLSCSPISGHRSVSWYQQTPGQGLQFLFEYFSETQRNKGNFPGRFSGRQFSNSRSEMNVSTLELGDSALYLCASSLTGDSNYGYTFGSGTRLTVV.

The chain links TRBV29-1 to TRBJ2-1; D uncertain. CDR1 is SQVTM and CDR2 is ANQGSEA in the germline V gene. This CDR3 has 14 amino acids. V lost 8 bases and J 6 bases, leaving 20 bases between the germline ends. The chain's CDR3 is CSTLGPGWSNEQFF. The CDR3 coding sequence is TGCAGCACTCTCGGGCCCGGTTGGAGCAATGAGCAGTTCTTC.

There are many counts of this clone. This rearrangement joins TRBV21-1 to TRBJ2-6. TRBV21-1 is a listed pseudogene. The CDR3 is made up of 19 amino acids. The CDR3 loop is CASSPIGRDGSSGANVLTF. CDR3 in DNA: TGTGCCAGCAGCCCAATTGGTAGGGACGGTAGCTCTGGGGCCAACGTCCTGACTTTC.